This section outlines one T cell receptor (beta chain) sequence together with its context. What this receptor recognizes is not known. Base qualities are not at hand, and no much larger clone is one base apart. V and J lose 2 bases and 1 base, and a span of 11 bases separates them. CDR1 and CDR2 are drawn from the germline V gene (reference sequence): LNHNV, YYDKDF. The CDR3 holds 15 amino acids from the cysteine to the phenylalanine. The read is trimmed to its CDR3 DNA, 45 bases read in frame from base 1. This sample was taken from a study of cytomegalovirus exposure and HLA in healthy donors (dated 2017 in TCRdb). For the study in its entirety: According to an earlier analysis of several hundred of the donors, 200 million or so T cells yielded some 120 million unique TCR beta sequences and about 280 Gb of sequence data. Rather than using new phenotypic data, the later analysis identified candidate immune exposures from TCR beta sequences and from how often those sequences occurred across donors. Donor age, sex, ethnicity and CMV serostatus were compiled together with the repertoire data. To study patterns of TCR occurrence, a later analysis re-analyzed previously published TCR beta repertoires from 700 or so donors and added high-resolution HLA genotyping. Both class I and class II loci were covered by HLA typing, at four-digit resolution. To predict cytomegalovirus infection status, the study brought together high-throughput TCR immunosequencing, statistical association of individual TCRs with disease status, and machine learning. In an earlier analysis of 550 to 700 of the donors, high-throughput TCR beta sequencing was used to judge whether each TCR beta V gene segment behaved as functional or pseudogenic. Of the 300 to 450 genotyped donors, 75% to 85% were placed in the genetic ancestry cluster associated with self-reported Caucasian donors. Using immunosequencing, the study profiled T cell repertoires from 666 subjects and related those repertoires to cytomegalovirus serostatus. Along with the roughly 670-subject first cohort, a separate validation cohort of over a hundred different subjects was used. Typing coverage differed by locus: A, B, C, DRB1 and DQB1 were typed in roughly 620-630 donors, DQA1 in 522, DPA1 in 600 to 610, and DPB1 in just under 480. All discovery cohort repertoires had been generated on a single sequencing platform. Among about 400 genotyped donors of the cohort, an average of roughly 230,000 unique TCR beta nucleotide sequences was sequenced per donor, of which roughly 17% were non-productive. Genome-wide SNP genotypes for about 55% of the 666 donors were used in a later genetic analysis, which treated that subset as a discovery cohort. The aim of the study was to test whether cataloging public T cell receptors could identify signatures of past pathogen exposure. An early release that covered roughly 600 HLA-typed donors contained approximately 320 gigabases of sequencing data and 85 million to 100 million unique TCR sequences. Several DR-DQ haplotypes were handled as single units for association and clustering because linkage in the cohort was strong. Findings and caveats that apply to the study as a whole: In vitro tests confirmed that a few of the cytomegalovirus-associated TCR beta chains recognize cytomegalovirus antigens. An association between a missense DCLRE1C variant and V-gene and J-gene trimming of TCR beta chains was found in a later genetic analysis and replicated in an independent cohort. When HLA alleles, especially DR and DQ, strongly co-occurred, attributing TCR associations to individual alleles was difficult. Correlated functional status among segregating V segments might reflect linkage disequilibrium, but an unknown experimental factor could not be ruled out. A cluster of highly shared sequence variants was judged likely to be a technical artifact of the sequencing pipeline. Compared with the approximately 710-donor mean, donors in an Asian-associated ancestry cluster had fewer N-insertions in productive TCRs, according to a later genetic analysis. A later analysis found that HLA-associated TCR beta chains were more clonally expanded and had lower generation probabilities than equally common non-associated chains. In an earlier analysis of more than 450 of the donors, most TCR beta V segments were observed in productive rearrangements about 87% or about 30% of the time, broadly matching IMGT annotations. Because HLA typing was missing for some donors at each locus, association tests included only the typed subset. In both the original and validation cohorts, the classifier was reported to diagnose cytomegalovirus status with high specificity and sensitivity. CMV serostatus was the only immune exposure information available for the cohort. Most TCR sequences were seen in very few donors, while some public TCRs were found in many individuals. The 87-base-pair reads could not distinguish some IMGT-functional V segments, including TRBV6-2 and TRBV6-3, so those segments were excluded. In a later analysis, several top co-occurrence clusters were reported to appear linked to parvovirus B19, influenza, CMV and Epstein-Barr virus. The cohort was sequenced for TCR beta chains only, and without alpha or paired-chain data the features that could be detected were limited. The study listed approximately 150 TCR beta chains as associated with cytomegalovirus. A further reported finding was that TCR beta sequences accurately predicted the HLA-A and HLA-B alleles for most subjects in the first cohort. According to the authors, the approach could potentially be generalized to other disease states and immunological phenotypes. In a later analysis, most CMV-associated TCR beta chains were found to appear HLA-restricted, with HLA associations seemingly driven largely by CMV exposure. Because counts were too low, seventeen rarely observed V segments, including chromosome 9 orphons, were excluded from the earlier analysis of under 650 of the donors. Specific HLA alleles were associated with 15,000 to 20,000 TCR beta sequences at a false discovery rate of 0.05 in a later analysis. In a later analysis, the rate of TCR association differed among HLA loci, with DRB1 alleles having the most associated TCRs and HLA-C alleles having the fewest. Presence/absence analyses assumed roughly uniform sequencing depth across donors, an assumption that may not hold.

Library prep was done by the immunoSEQ multiplex PCR assay. The multiplex PCR relied on a mix of 60 forward primers for TCR Vbeta segments and 13 reverse primers for TCR Jbeta segments. Amplification of the CDR3 region of rearranged TCR beta genes was performed with a multiplex PCR assay on genomic DNA. On the Illumina HiSeq System, the amplified TCR beta libraries were sequenced as 87-base-pair reads. Per the authors' processing: In a later analysis, some 80 million unique TCR beta chains were counted across the 500 to 850 repertoires, and approximately 11 million of these chains were shared by at least two donors. To remove PCR and sequencing errors, raw reads were error-corrected and collapsed into unique sequences using a nearest-neighbor algorithm that merged closely related sequences. Alignment of CDR3 sequences to IMGT reference sequences was used to assign V, D and J gene segments. Each retained sequence needed at least a six-nucleotide match to both a V gene segment and a J gene segment. Rearrangements were called productive when the CDR3 lacked stop codons and stayed in frame with V and J; all others were non-productive. Following IMGT convention, CDR3 was defined as the stretch from the second conserved V-encoded cysteine up to the conserved J-encoded phenylalanine. In an earlier analysis of 500 to 650 of the donors, sequences lacking an unambiguous match to a single V gene segment were excluded. In an earlier analysis of a few hundred of the donors, a V segment was called functional when productive rearrangements were above 56.7%, and segregating when the standard deviation between donors exceeded 5%. A statistical classification framework was built to diagnose cytomegalovirus status from the catalog of TCR beta chain sequences. In a later analysis, V and J genes were assigned by comparing TCR nucleotide sequences against IMGT/GENE-DB human TR gene sequences. The TCRdist pipeline was used in a later analysis to assign CDR3 sequences and most-parsimonious VDJ recombination scenarios. In a later analysis, each TCR beta chain was defined by its CDR3 amino acid sequence together with its V-gene family, and reads without a unique V-gene family were excluded. To address suspected cross-contamination and a sequencing artifact, a later analysis removed a few hundred highly shared, low-generation-probability nucleotide sequences. A later analysis calculated a clonal expansion index for each public chain from normalized within-repertoire ranks of inferred template counts. A later analysis computed generation probabilities with a VDJ recombination model fitted to out-of-frame rearrangements, and checked the results against IGoR. In a later analysis, hypergeometric tests were used to score TCR-TCR, TCR-HLA and TCR-CMV co-occurrence, with a repertoire-size bias correction applied to TCR pairs. A later analysis estimated false discovery rates by permuting HLA or CMV assignments 20 times. In a later analysis, co-occurring TCRs were grouped using DBSCAN, with TCRdist sequence similarity added in when clustering inside HLA-allele-positive subsets. Repertoires with fewer than 30,000 or more than 120,000 public chains were left out of co-occurrence clustering, as were five repertoires with anomalous nucleotide sharing. Entries here come from immuneACCESS through TCRdb and include only in-frame sequences with V and J called. Some clones fail to appear in such tables; in the studies checked, an unresolved V gene covers under half of the shortfall, and the cause of the remainder is unknown. Clonal size and the V and J genes are those of that table, whereas D and trimming came from the DNA. Recorded for this sample are 95,000 or so clones; 81% of them occurred a single time. The ten largest clones capture less than 4.5% of the sample.

The cohort consisted of hundreds of healthy bone marrow donors. Cohort members were all nominally healthy when sampled, although unrecorded immune exposures were likely present. The donor was CMV seropositive and was included in the group of around 300 seropositive cohort members. A peripheral blood sample was collected from each donor, and TCR beta sequencing was performed on peripheral blood mononuclear cells. The Qiagen DNeasy Blood Extraction Kit was used to extract genomic DNA from the blood cell samples. The chain is assembled from TRBV15 and TRBJ2-5; the D region possibly corresponds to TRBD1 (6 bases align). Material: PBMCs. The TCR was taken from a woman aged 70-85 years in good health and CMV-seropositive. The sequenced DNA is TGTGCCACCAGCAGATTTGAGGACAGCCAAGAGACCCAGTACTTC. Its amino acids are CATSRFEDSQETQYF.